The clone carrying this T cell receptor beta chain has only one observation. What it binds is unknown. This sample is part of a study of immune evolution from preneoplasia to lung adenocarcinoma. Study-wide findings and caveats: From normal lung to invasive adenocarcinoma, top clone frequencies appeared to decrease.

Germline V gives CDR1 SGHVS, CDR2 FQNEAQ. V lost 1 base and J lost 8; bases outside the gene matches: 6. The CDR3 runs to 14 residues. The method was immunoSEQ multiplex PCR; TCRdb's version includes in-frame clones alone and lacks a portion of them. The table shows some 5,500 clones, with over 70% occurring only once. Sequencing used FFPE lung adenocarcinoma in situ tissue. This sequence originates from a person aged 55-85 years with lung adenocarcinoma. V and J are TRBV7-8 and TRBJ1-2; 8 bases map to TRBD1. CDR3 coding DNA: TGTGCCAGCAGCTTAGGGCCAGGGGGCGGCGGCTACACCTTC. This encodes CASSLGPGGGGYTF.